The rows below give T cell receptor beta chains drawn from one sample of a study of technical replicates of blood from several donors. TCRdb keeps only in-frame clones here, not all; method: immunoSEQ multiplex PCR. The sample includes 75,000 to 90,000 clones, roughly 93% of them seen just once. The sequenced sample consisted of T cells isolated from PBMCs. These TCRs come from a human donor in good health. The CDR3 runs from the conserved cysteine through the conserved F or W. The D gene is left open where the match is weak. Some rows have no size entry. The others give once, few or many, or a class for an expanded clone.

j_call d_call v_call clone_size cdr3_aa cdr3_nt
TRBJ1-1 NA TRBV7-6 NA CASSLAGTGNTEAFF TGTGCCAGCAGCTTAGCTGGAACAGGGAACACTGAAGCTTTCTTT
TRBJ2-2 TRBD1 TRBV9 NA CASSFGQGRNTGELFF TGTGCCAGCAGCTTCGGACAGGGACGTAACACCGGGGAGCTGTTTTTT
TRBJ1-2 NA TRBV27 NA CASSSPLGGDYGYTF TGTGCCAGCAGTTCCCCGTTGGGCGGGGACTATGGCTACACCTTC
TRBJ1-5 NA TRBV2 NA CASSGGRLRQPQHF TGTGCCAGCAGTGGAGGAAGGCTACGGCAGCCCCAGCATTTT
TRBJ2-7 TRBD2 TRBV13 NA CASSLLAGEGEQYF TGTGCCAGCAGCTTACTAGCGGGAGAGGGCGAGCAGTACTTC
TRBJ2-1 NA TRBV27 NA CASRRPVGSYNEQFF TGTGCCAGCAGACGCCCCGTCGGGTCCTACAATGAGCAGTTCTTC
TRBJ2-5 NA TRBV11-2 NA CASSRIVSPKTQYF TGTGCCAGCTCACGTATAGTGTCGCCGAAGACCCAGTACTTC
TRBJ1-1 TRBD1 TRBV7-9 NA CASRTDRGVEAFF TGTGCCAGCAGAACAGACAGGGGGGTTGAAGCTTTCTTT
TRBJ1-1 NA TRBV5-1 NA CASSPTGMDTEAFF TGCGCCAGCAGCCCCACAGGGATGGACACTGAAGCTTTCTTT
TRBJ2-4 NA TRBV28 NA CASSIKGGWGIGPKNIQYF TGTGCCAGCAGTATCAAGGGGGGGTGGGGGATCGGGCCCAAAAACATTCAGTACTTC
TRBJ1-1 TRBD1 TRBV25-1 NA CASSGDSEAFF TGTGCCAGCAGTGGGGACAGCGAAGCTTTCTTT
TRBJ1-2 NA TRBV11-3 NA CASSLDSNYGYTF TGTGCCAGCAGCTTAGACAGTAACTATGGCTACACCTTC
TRBJ2-7 TRBD2 TRBV4-1 NA CASSQVAGGGTYEQYF TGCGCCAGCAGCCAAGTCGCCGGGGGGGGCACCTACGAGCAGTACTTC
TRBJ1-5 TRBD1 TRBV6-1 few CASSPPTGWLQPQHF TGTGCCAGCAGTCCACCGACAGGGTGGCTTCAGCCCCAGCATTTT
TRBJ2-5 TRBD2 TRBV18 NA CASSPGASGYQETQYF TGTGCCAGCTCACCCGGAGCTAGCGGGTACCAAGAGACCCAGTACTTC
TRBJ2-1 NA TRBV5-6 NA CASRLTGTGDNEQFF TGTGCCAGCAGACTAACCGGGACTGGAGACAATGAGCAGTTCTTC
TRBJ1-5 NA TRBV28 NA CASSPIAGEHQPQHF TGTGCCAGCAGCCCTATTGCAGGGGAGCATCAGCCCCAGCATTTT
TRBJ2-2 TRBD2 TRBV29-1 NA CSVAIQGGTGELFF TGCAGCGTTGCGATCCAGGGAGGGACCGGGGAGCTGTTTTTT
TRBJ1-5 NA TRBV7-2 NA CASSSRTRGEGEPQHF TGTGCCAGCAGCTCCCGCACTCGGGGCGAGGGGGAGCCCCAGCATTTT
TRBJ2-7 TRBD1 TRBV7-9 NA CASSSYKGTGSVYEQYF TGTGCCAGCAGCTCCTATAAAGGGACAGGTTCAGTTTACGAGCAGTACTTC
TRBJ2-5 NA TRBV5-4 NA CASSHAGSGGETQYF TGTGCCAGCAGCCATGCGGGGTCAGGGGGAGAGACCCAGTACTTC
TRBJ2-1 TRBD2 TRBV11-2 once CASSLVPSGINEQFF TGTGCCAGCAGCTTAGTTCCTAGCGGGATCAATGAGCAGTTCTTC
TRBJ1-4 NA TRBV7-6 NA CASSLGAGLRLFF TGTGCCAGCAGCTTAGGTGCGGGATTACGACTGTTTTTT
TRBJ1-1 NA TRBV4-1 NA CASSQGLMNTEAFF TGCGCCAGCAGCCAAGGGCTTATGAACACTGAAGCTTTCTTT
TRBJ2-2 TRBD1 TRBV11-2 NA CASSLGRDRGVGELFF TGTGCCAGCAGCTTAGGTCGAGACAGGGGAGTTGGGGAGCTGTTTTTT
TRBJ2-1 NA TRBV2 NA CASRVTGQAYNEQFF TGTGCCAGCAGGGTAACTGGTCAGGCCTACAATGAGCAGTTCTTC
TRBJ2-3 TRBD2 TRBV10-3 NA CAIKRSASGGDTQYF TGTGCCATCAAACGGTCGGCTAGCGGGGGGGATACGCAGTATTTT
TRBJ1-5 NA TRBV20-1 once CSAGNQPQHF TGCAGTGCCGGGAATCAGCCCCAGCATTTT
TRBJ2-1 NA TRBV18 NA CASSPPGVGSSYNEQFF TGTGCCAGCTCACCACCCGGGGTGGGGTCTTCCTACAATGAGCAGTTCTTC
TRBJ1-5 TRBD1 TRBV6-5 once CASRRQGGNQPQHF TGTGCCAGCAGACGACAGGGCGGTAATCAGCCCCAGCATTTT
TRBJ2-1 TRBD1 TRBV4-1 NA CASSQWDSSYNEQFF TGCGCCAGCAGCCAATGGGACAGCTCCTACAATGAGCAGTTCTTC
TRBJ1-1 TRBD1 TRBV5-1 NA CASREGQRAFF TGCGCCAGCAGAGAGGGACAGCGAGCTTTCTTT
TRBJ2-7 TRBD1 TRBV5-1 once CASRRPGQGYEQYF TGCGCCAGCAGGAGACCGGGACAGGGGTACGAGCAGTACTTC